The entry that follows covers one T cell receptor beta chain sequence. Its antigen is not identified. Then a second PCR, running roughly 7 to 11 cycles, was carried out with a sample-barcoded 5' primer and a J-beta primer mix. TCRdb processed the 5' RACE reads anew with MiXCR; each CDR3 protein has one entry. There are approximately 830,000 distinct CDR3 sequences in the sample; 60% to 80% occur only once, and around a quarter lies in the top ten. The sample belongs to a study of blood T cells in healthy people across ages. Germline-derived CDR1 and CDR2 are MDHEN and SYDVKM. The length of the CDR3 is 13 residues. The V gene lost 5 bases and the J gene lost 10 bases, with 14 bases spanning the gap. Study observations and caveats: Using unsorted PBMCs precluded a conclusive naive versus antigen-experienced comparison. Naive CD4+ cell counts and diversity both ran higher in long-lived than in aged donors. Older age went with lower TCR beta diversity per million T cells, in a roughly linear way.

The origin of this receptor is a young man in good health. The rearrangement uses TRBV28 and TRBJ1-4; tentatively, D is TRBD1 (5 bases). Sample: blood. This CDR3 is CASSKQGPGKLFF. DNA of the CDR3: TGTGCCAGCAGTAAGCAGGGACCAGGAAAACTGTTTTTT.